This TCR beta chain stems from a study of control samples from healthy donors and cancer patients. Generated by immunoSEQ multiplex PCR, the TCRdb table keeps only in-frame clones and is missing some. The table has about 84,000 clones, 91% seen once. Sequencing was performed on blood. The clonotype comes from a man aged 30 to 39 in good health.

Written as DNA, the CDR3 is TGTGCCAGCTCATCCAGCCCGGGGGATCTAGCCAAAAACATTCAGTACTTC. Translation: CASSSSPGDLAKNIQYF. The chain links TRBV18 to TRBJ2-4; TRBD2 might be the D (6 bases). Germline CDR1 reads KGHSH; CDR2 reads LQKENI. The CDR3 extends over 17 amino acids. V lost 5 bases and J 0 bases, leaving 17 bases between the germline ends.